This TCR beta chain was sequenced for a study of T cells in Graves' hyperthyroidism and ophthalmopathy. Findings of the study overall: Ophthalmopathy, as predicted by the model, came a median roughly 6.8 months after the prediction.

V lost 2 bases, J lost 12 bases, and 12 bases stayed unmatched. The CDR3 extends over 15 amino acids. CDR1 SGHTA and CDR2 FQGNSA come from the germline V gene. Diagnosis of hyperthyroidism was new in patients aged 18 to 65, and its duration was under 2 months. The study excluded patients with uncontrolled infection, other autoimmune disease, pregnancy or lactation. Diagnostic assessment was based on clinical symptoms, serum thyroxine and TRAb, thyroid ultrasound and orbital computed tomography. RNA transcripts served as the template for amplifying TCR beta CDR3 regions. HTBI primers were the set used in a first-round RT-PCR of the TCR CDR3. TCRdb redid the calling of the multiplex PCR reads with MiXCR, one entry per CDR3 protein. Here the sample spans about 280,000 distinct CDR3 sequences, under 30% being singletons. This clonotype was recorded at least ten times. Its antigen is unidentified.

Sequenced sample: blood. The sequence was collected from a man in his forties with Graves' hyperthyroidism that later progressed to Graves' ophthalmopathy. This sequence joins TRBV7-2 and TRBJ2-7; 11 bases match TRBD2. The DNA of the CDR3 is TGTGCCAGCAGCTTAACCTCTCTTAGCGGGAGGGCCCCGTACTTC. Encoded protein: CASSLTSLSGRAPYF.